This TCR beta chain was recorded in a study of shared clonotypes between healthy human individuals. Healthy HIV-negative adults without recent acute infections or vaccinations served as donors. Each PCR replicate from the sorted subsets contained 200 to 250 ng DNA, which is about 30,000 T cell genomes. Using immunoSEQ multiplex PCR, the repertoire was profiled, and TCRdb retains in-frame clones only, with some absent. The table records millions of clones, just over 90% of them present only once. This CDR3 has 13 residues. The germline V gene encodes CDR1 MNHEY and CDR2 SVGAGI. V lost 5 bases and J lost 4, with 6 bases in between.

Material for sequencing was naive CD4+ T cells sorted from blood. As for subset: CD45RA+ positively selected. The V and J genes are TRBV6-5 and TRBJ2-6, with D possibly being TRBD1 (6 bases). This TCR was recovered from a man younger than 35 in good health. The CDR3 sequence is CASSRGGANVLTF. The CDR3, as DNA: TGTGCCAGCAGTAGGGGGGGGGCCAACGTCCTGACTTTC.